Following are 8 T cell receptor beta chains from one sample sequenced in a study of blood T cell repertoires in COVID-19. TCRdb's copy holds only in-frame clones and misses some; the assay was immunoSEQ multiplex PCR. The data contain approximately 200,000 clones, around 84% of them seen just once; the ten biggest clones take up 3.5% to 4.5%. The source material was peripheral blood. These TCRs come from a man between 45 and 60 years old with acute or convalescent COVID-19.

The chain employs TRBV5-6 and TRBJ1-2; a weak D match, TRBD1 (5 bases). Germline CDR1 and CDR2: SGHDT and YYEEEE. Trimming took off 0 bases at V and 4 bases at J, with 10 bases between the two ends. This CDR3 is built from 14 residues. CDR3 nucleotide sequence: TGTGCCAGCAGCTTGGTAGGGGCCCTCTATGGCTACACCTTC. Encoded protein: CASSLVGALYGYTF.

The chain recombines TRBV6-1 with TRBJ1-3; TRBD1 is a possible D gene (6 bases). With 4 bases removed from V and 0 bases from J, the gap between germline ends came to 13 bases. CDR1 MNHNS and CDR2 SASEGT come from the germline V gene. The CDR3 sequence is 16 residues long. This CDR3 is CASSAWTAGSGNTIYF. The CDR3 coding sequence is TGTGCCAGCAGTGCATGGACAGCTGGCTCTGGAAACACCATATATTTT.

The J gene is TRBJ1-2, the V gene TRBV5-5; no firm D call. With 0 bases removed from V and 1 base from J, the gap between germline ends came to 10 bases. This CDR3 is built from 15 residues. The V gene's germline CDR1 is SGHKS and CDR2 YYEKEE (reference sequence). This chain's CDR3 is CASSLGGLNNYGYTF. CDR3 in DNA: TGTGCCAGCAGCTTGGGCGGACTGAATAACTATGGCTACACCTTC.

The chain couples TRBV19 to TRBJ2-7, with a tentative D call TRBD2 (7 bases). Trimming shortened V by 3 bases and J by 3 bases, and 15 bases separated the two germline ends. CDR3 length: 15 amino acids. The V gene's germline CDR1 is LNHDA and CDR2 SQIVND (reference sequence). This CDR3 reads CASSMGGLRDYEQYF. The CDR3 DNA follows: TGTGCCAGTAGTATGGGGGGGCTCCGGGACTACGAGCAGTACTTC.

The chain uses TRBV9 and TRBJ1-6; weak D call: TRBD1 (6 bases). CDR1 and CDR2 (germline): SGDLS, YYNGEE. This CDR3 has 19 amino acids. V was trimmed by 0 bases and J by 4 bases, leaving 20 bases between them. CDR3 sequence (DNA): TGTGCCAGCAGCGTAGCTACACTTGAGGACAGCTCTTATAATTCACCCCTCCACTTT. Translating gives CASSVATLEDSSYNSPLHF.

This rearrangement joins TRBV20-1 to TRBJ2-7; maybe TRBD1 (5 bases). The V gene lost 3 bases and the J gene lost 0 bases, with 12 bases spanning the gap. CDR1 DFQATT and CDR2 SNEGSKA come from the germline V gene (reference sequence). The length of the CDR3 is 14 residues. CDR3 sequence: CSASLWTSSYEQYF. Here the CDR3 DNA reads TGCAGTGCTAGTTTATGGACAAGCTCCTACGAGCAGTACTTC.

This clone was seen only a few times. The V call is TRBV7-9, the J call TRBJ2-3, with D tentatively TRBD1 (6 bases). The ends were cut back, 2 bases at V and 8 bases at J, with 17 bases in the middle. Germline CDR1 is SEHNR and CDR2 is FQNEAQ (reference sequence). The CDR3 totals 15 residues. DNA for the CDR3: TGTGCCAGCAGCTTATCCCGGGACACACCTGGTACGCAGTATTTT. This encodes CASSLSRDTPGTQYF.

This clone has just one count. The chain recombines TRBV18 with TRBJ2-1, with 11 nucleotides matching TRBD1. V shed 4 bases and J 6 bases; nucleotides not matched to a gene: 5. The germline gives CDR1 KGHSH, CDR2 LQKENI. The CDR3 has 15 residues. The CDR3, as DNA: TGTGCCAGCTCACAGTCGGGACAGGGGGGCAATGAGCAGTTCTTC. Encoded protein: CASSQSGQGGNEQFF. The variable domain in full, completed from reference TRBV18 and TRBJ2-1, reads NAGVMQNPRHLVRRRGQEARLRCSPMKGHSHVYWYRQLPEEGLKFMVYLQKENIIDESGMPKERFSAEFPKEGPSILRIQQVVRGDSAAYFCASSQSGQGGNEQFFGPGTRLTVL.